This T cell receptor beta chain was sequenced for a study of blood T cell repertoires in COVID-19 (dated by TCRdb to about 2020). Notes on the research overall: Samples from collaborators originated in the United States, Italy and Spain and spanned both the acute and convalescent phases of COVID-19. Samples were obtained from the ongoing ImmuneRACE study (first 160 participants) and from about 1,300 subjects provided by 6 global collaborators. The dataset comprised deeply sampled blood TCRbeta repertoires from subjects exposed to, actively infected with, or recovered from COVID-19. HLA class I and class II types, where available, came from metadata supplied by the sample provider rather than from assay-based typing. The repertoires were released in a freely available public database meant as a resource for research on the immune response to SARS-CoV-2. Nearly every sample came with metadata listing a de-identified subject ID, COVID-19 status, age in years and sex. The prospective study material was composed of cDNA or gDNA derived from T cells, B-cell-depleted T cells, or PBMCs.

TCRbeta CDR3 regions were amplified from genomic DNA by means of the immunoSEQ Assay, a bias-controlled multiplex PCR. Regarding the original processing steps: Within the assay, amplification of reference gene primers was used to estimate how many nucleated cells each sample contained. Sequence reads were collapsed and filtered to measure the absolute abundance of every unique TCRbeta CDR3 rearrangement. For each sample, productive Simpson clonality was calculated by taking the square root of Simpson's diversity index across productive rearrangements. As stored in TCRdb, this immuneACCESS dataset retains in-frame rearrangements with V and J assigned. A fraction of the clones does not appear; measured against another copy, unresolved V genes explain less than half of the discrepancy, and the remainder lacks a known reason. V, J and clone size reflect that table, while D and trimming were determined from the DNA. This sample is represented by under 250,000 clones; around 85% of them were singletons. The ten largest make up approximately 9.6% of the sample.

Study-wide conclusions, independent of this receptor: The amount of clinical and demographic metadata varied by source and participant and was provided uncurated.

Participants in the prospective study were aged roughly 18 to 89 years, lived in some 24 United States geographic areas, and enrolled through a virtual design. Cohort assignment in the prospective study relied on participant-reported clinical history from a screening survey and a study questionnaire. Each participant in the prospective study had whole blood, serum and a nasopharyngeal or oropharyngeal swab collected by mobile phlebotomists. Prospective study participants could optionally give additional blood draws and questionnaires over a roughly 2-month period. Blood samples from the prospective study were shipped frozen or at room temperature prior to DNA extraction. Regarding this clone: The clone's antigen remains unknown. No base qualities exist here, and no much larger clone lies one base off it.

V loses 3 bases at its end and J loses 4 bases; junction bases beyond the gene matches: 7. As encoded in the germline V gene, CDR1 is SGHVS while CDR2 is FQNEAQ. The CDR3 contains 15 residues, cysteine and phenylalanine counted. The entry retains the CDR3 DNA only, 45 bases that are in frame from base 1. The sequence links TRBV7-8 to TRBJ2-5, with 8 bases aligning to TRBD2. The sequencing sample was made of PBMCs or T cells enriched from blood (not recorded which). The sequence came from a woman aged 45-65 years with acute COVID-19. The CDR3 in this case is CASSLPAGGSETQYF. The DNA is TGTGCCAGCAGCTTGCCGGCGGGGGGCTCAGAGACCCAGTACTTC. With the rest looked up from the reference TRBV7-8 and TRBJ2-5 genes rather than sequenced, the full variable domain is GAGVSQSPRYKVAKRGQDVALRCDPISGHVSLFWYQQALGQGPEFLTYFQNEAQLDKSGLPSDRFFAERPEGSVSTLKIQRTQQEDSAVYLCASSLPAGGSETQYFGPGTRLLVL.